Listed below are T cell receptor beta chains from one sample, sequenced in a study of radiation and T cells in renal cell carcinoma. The protocol was immunoSEQ multiplex PCR, while the TCRdb copy is restricted to in-frame clones and leaves out a portion. The sample has around 45,000 clones; 65% to 85% are singletons. This sample comprised blood, obtained from a patient whose treatment included radiotherapy and nephrectomy. Receptor source: a woman in her 70s with renal cell carcinoma. CDR3s include the opening cysteine and the closing phenylalanine or tryptophan. A D gene is named only where the DNA matches it firmly. The size of a clone is reported for some rows only, either as once, few or many, or as a class for expanded clones.

v_gene	d_gene	abundance	j_gene	CDR3nt	CDR3aa
TRBV7-9	TRBD2	few	TRBJ2-1	TGTGCCAGCAGCTCACGGACTAGCGGGAGGGTCAATGAGCAGTTCTTC	CASSSRTSGRVNEQFF
TRBV28	-	-	TRBJ1-4	TGTGCCAGCAGCCTAGCAAGGGGGACTAATGAAAAACTGTTTTTT	CASSLARGTNEKLFF
TRBV7-9	TRBD1	few	TRBJ1-3	TGTGCCAGCAGCTTAACAGGGGGCTCGGCTGGAAACACCATATATTTT	CASSLTGGSAGNTIYF
TRBV7-7	TRBD2	-	TRBJ2-5	TGTGCCAGCAGCCGAGCGGGAGTAGTAGAGACCCAGTACTTC	CASSRAGVVETQYF
TRBV7-8	-	-	TRBJ2-3	TGTGCCAGCAGCCTCATTGTCAGCACAGATACGCAGTATTTT	CASSLIVSTDTQYF
TRBV5-1	TRBD1	once	TRBJ1-1	TGCGCCAGCCAACCCGGGACAGGGAGGGACACTGAAGCTTTCTTT	CASQPGTGRDTEAFF
TRBV6-1	-	-	TRBJ1-1	TGTGCCAGCAGTGAACGTGTCAGGGGAGAAGCTTTCTTT	CASSERVRGEAFF
TRBV14	TRBD1	-	TRBJ2-7	TGTGCCAGCAGCCCCCAACCTTTTACAGGGGGCCACGAGCAGTACTTC	CASSPQPFTGGHEQYF
TRBV7-9	-	-	TRBJ2-2	TGTGCCAGCACTCTCTCGAATCTCCGGGGTAATCGTGACACCGGGGAGCTGTTTTTT	CASTLSNLRGNRDTGELFF
TRBV7-3	TRBD1	-	TRBJ2-1	TGTGCCAGCAGTACGGGACAGGGGGCGGTGTATGAGCAGTTCTTC	CASSTGQGAVYEQFF
TRBV27	-	-	TRBJ1-3	TGTGCCAGCAGTCCCCCCGGGGCCGAATTATACTCTGGAAACACCATATATTTT	CASSPPGAELYSGNTIYF
TRBV6-1	-	once	TRBJ2-7	TGTGCCAGCAGTGAATTCGGGGACCCCTCCTACGAGCAGTACTTC	CASSEFGDPSYEQYF
TRBV6-1	-	-	TRBJ2-7	TGTGCCAGCGCAAGCTCCTACGAGCAGTACTTC	CASASSYEQYF
TRBV4-1	-	-	TRBJ2-7	TGCGCCAGCAGCCATACAGGGATGGGAACCGAGCAGTACTTC	CASSHTGMGTEQYF
TRBV6-5	TRBD2	-	TRBJ2-2	TGTGCCAGCAGTTACTCGGGAGGGGCAAACACCGGGGAGCTGTTTTTT	CASSYSGGANTGELFF
TRBV4-1	-	-	TRBJ1-5	TGCGCCAGCAGCCAAGTGGGGGATAATCAGCCCCAGCATTTT	CASSQVGDNQPQHF
TRBV7-2	-	-	TRBJ2-6	TGTGCCACCCCCCGGCAAGGATTCTCTGGGGCCAACGTCCTGACTTTC	CATPRQGFSGANVLTF
TRBV7-8	TRBD1	-	TRBJ2-1	TGTGCCAGCAGCTTGGACAGGAACGGGAATGAGCAGTTCTTC	CASSLDRNGNEQFF
TRBV5-5	-	-	TRBJ2-5	TGTGCCAGCAGCTTGGGGGTTGGAGAGACCCAGTACTTC	CASSLGVGETQYF
TRBV9	-	-	TRBJ2-6	TGTGCCAGCAGCGTAGGGGAAGGCTCTGGGGCCAACGTCCTGACTTTC	CASSVGEGSGANVLTF
TRBV1	-	-	TRBJ2-3	TGCACCAGCAGCCAAGTATTACCTAACCCCGGTGCAGATACGCAGTATTTT	CTSSQVLPNPGADTQYF
TRBV29-1	-	-	TRBJ2-1	TGCAGGGGAGCAGACAACAATGAGCAGTTCTTC	CRGADNNEQFF
TRBV9	-	few	TRBJ2-7	TGTGCCAGCAGCGTAGGTATTGGATATACGGGCGAGCAGTACTTC	CASSVGIGYTGEQYF
TRBV5-1	-	-	TRBJ2-2	TGCGCCAGCACCCAGGAGGGGCGCAGGGCCGGGGAGCTGTTTTTT	CASTQEGRRAGELFF
TRBV27	TRBD1	-	TRBJ2-7	TGTGCCAGCACCTCACGGAAGGGGGCCGAGGACGAGCAGTACTTC	CASTSRKGAEDEQYF
TRBV4-1	-	-	TRBJ2-3	TGCGCCAGCAGCCAAGCAGGGGCAGATACGCAGTATTTT	CASSQAGADTQYF
TRBV7-6	-	-	TRBJ1-1	TGTGCCAGCAGCGCCTGGGACTTAACTGAAGCTTTCTTT	CASSAWDLTEAFF
TRBV2	-	-	TRBJ2-3	TGTGCCAGCAGCCTTCAGTCCCTTAGCACAGATACGCAGTATTTT	CASSLQSLSTDTQYF
TRBV5-4	TRBD2	-	TRBJ2-3	TGTGCCAGCAGCCCGGCGGCAGGGAGGGTCGGCACAGATACGCAGTATTTT	CASSPAAGRVGTDTQYF
TRBV10-2	TRBD1	-	TRBJ1-2	TGCGCCAGCAGTGCCGCTACCGGGACAGCTAACTATGGCTACACCTTC	CASSAATGTANYGYTF
TRBV6-1	-	-	TRBJ2-1	TGTGCCAGCAGAGGTGAGCTGGGCTACAATGAGCAGTTCTTC	CASRGELGYNEQFF
TRBV2	-	-	TRBJ1-4	TGTGCCAGCAGTGATTCTGGGGAAAAACTGTTTTTT	CASSDSGEKLFF
TRBV18	TRBD2	-	TRBJ2-7	TGTGCCAGCTCCCCCAGGGGACTAGACGCGTACTTC	CASSPRGLDAYF
TRBV5-4	-	-	TRBJ1-1	TGTGCCAGCAGCTTGGGAGGGGGAGCTCTGAACACTGAAGCTTTCTTT	CASSLGGGALNTEAFF
TRBV5-4	TRBD2	few	TRBJ2-5	TGTGCCAGCAGCCCCGGACTAGCGCAAGAGACCCAGTACTTC	CASSPGLAQETQYF
TRBV4-1	-	-	TRBJ2-4	TGCGCCAGCAGCCGAGAAGCGACGGGGTATTTAAACATTCAGTACTTC	CASSREATGYLNIQYF
TRBV28	-	-	TRBJ2-5	TGTGCCAGCAGTAACCCGGGTTACACTTCCCCGGGGGAGACCCAGTACTTC	CASSNPGYTSPGETQYF
TRBV19	-	-	TRBJ1-2	TGTGCCAGTAGAACCGGGACCGCCGGGCCAGGTGGCTACACCTTC	CASRTGTAGPGGYTF
TRBV29-1	TRBD1	-	TRBJ2-5	TGCAGCGCTGACAGGGGCGAGTTCCCCCAGTACTTC	CSADRGEFPQYF
TRBV11-2	-	-	TRBJ2-3	TGTGCCAGCAGCTTAAGCACAGATACGCAGTATTTT	CASSLSTDTQYF
TRBV19	TRBD2	-	TRBJ2-3	TGTGCCAGTAGTATGGGACTAGCGACTGAAACGCAGTATTTT	CASSMGLATETQYF
TRBV7-2	TRBD1	-	TRBJ2-1	TGTGCCAGCAGCTCACAGGGGGCTTGGGAGCAGTTCTTC	CASSSQGAWEQFF
TRBV4-2	-	-	TRBJ2-4	TGTGCCAGCAGCCAAGAAACAGGAGAGGCCAAAAACATTCAGTACTTC	CASSQETGEAKNIQYF
TRBV6-6	-	-	TRBJ2-5	TGTGCCAGCAGTTCCCCCGAGACCCAGTACTTC	CASSSPETQYF
TRBV15	-	-	TRBJ2-7	TGTGCCACCAGCCCCCAGGGACAAAGATCCTACGAGCAGTACTTC	CATSPQGQRSYEQYF
TRBV2	-	-	TRBJ1-2	TGTGCCAGCAGGGGGAGGAACTATGGCTACACCTTC	CASRGRNYGYTF
TRBV30	-	-	TRBJ1-2	TGTGCCTGGGTGCGGAGACTGAACTATGGCTACACCTTC	CAWVRRLNYGYTF
TRBV2	-	once	TRBJ2-5	TGTGCCAGCAGTTCCACGGGACTTTTCGTAGAAGAGACCCAGTACTTC	CASSSTGLFVEETQYF
TRBV7-9	TRBD1	-	TRBJ2-6	TGTGCCAGCAGCGGGGGGTTGGGACAGGGGGCTTCTGGGGCCAACGTCCTGACTTTC	CASSGGLGQGASGANVLTF
TRBV15	TRBD1	few	TRBJ2-5	TGTGCCACCAGCAGAGATGGGACAGAAGAGACCCAGTACTTC	CATSRDGTEETQYF
TRBV28	TRBD2	-	TRBJ2-7	TGTGCCAGCAGTCGTGGACGCACTAGCGGGAGTTACGAGCAGTACTTC	CASSRGRTSGSYEQYF
TRBV19	-	-	TRBJ1-3	TGTGCCAGTAGTATAGGGCCCGGACAGCCTGGAAACACCATATATTTT	CASSIGPGQPGNTIYF
TRBV5-1	-	few	TRBJ1-6	TGCGCCAGCAGCTTGAGCCTCGACAATTCACCCCTCCACTTT	CASSLSLDNSPLHF
TRBV7-8	TRBD1	-	TRBJ1-4	TGTGCCAGCAGCCCGACAGGGGAGGCGGAAAAACTGTTTTTT	CASSPTGEAEKLFF
TRBV30	-	-	TRBJ1-5	TGTGCCTGGAGTAGCGGACACTATAGCAATCAGCCCCAGCATTTT	CAWSSGHYSNQPQHF
TRBV15	TRBD1	-	TRBJ1-5	TGTGCCACCAGCAGAGAAGCGACAGGGGGAGGCAATCAGCCCCAGCATTTT	CATSREATGGGNQPQHF
TRBV10-3	-	-	TRBJ1-1	TGTGCCATCAGGATGCAAATGACAGTGAACACTGAAGCTTTCTTT	CAIRMQMTVNTEAFF
TRBV5-4	TRBD1	-	TRBJ2-5	TGTGCCAGCAGCCTGGGGGGGACAGGGGGTCTCCAAGAGACCCAGTACTTC	CASSLGGTGGLQETQYF
TRBV6-5	-	-	TRBJ2-1	TGTGCCAGCAGTTACTCGAAATACAATGAGCAGTTCTTC	CASSYSKYNEQFF